These T cell receptor beta chains were read from a single sample in a study of blood T cell repertoires in COVID-19. The data were produced by immunoSEQ multiplex PCR, yet TCRdb's version contains in-frame clones alone and is incomplete. In the table there are approximately 88,000 clones, more than 65% of which are singletons. Sequencing used peripheral blood. These receptors were taken from a man in his 70s with COVID-19, enrolled during active disease. CDR3s include the opening cysteine and the closing phenylalanine or tryptophan. The D gene is left open where the match is weak. Only part of the rows carry a size: once, few, many, or a class if the clone is expanded.

TRBJ1-2 NA NA TRBV6-1 TGTGCCAGCAGTGAAAATGGCAGTGGTGTTGGCTACACCTTC CASSENGSGVGYTF
TRBJ2-1 NA NA TRBV2 TGTGCCAGCAGTGGGACAGCCCTTAAGGGTGAGCAGTTCTTC CASSGTALKGEQFF
TRBJ1-6 NA few TRBV7-9 TGTGCCAGCAGCTTATCGGGGGGGATGAGTAATTCACCCCTCCACTTT CASSLSGGMSNSPLHF
TRBJ2-3 NA NA TRBV5-1 TGCGCCAGCCACTCAGGGAGCACAGATACGCAGTATTTT CASHSGSTDTQYF
TRBJ2-1 NA NA TRBV4-3 TGCGCCAGCAGCCAAGGTCACTCCTACAATGAGCAGTTCTTC CASSQGHSYNEQFF
TRBJ2-1 NA NA TRBV29-1 TGCAGCGGACTAGTCGCTCACAATGAGCAGTTCTTC CSGLVAHNEQFF
TRBJ2-7 TRBD2 NA TRBV6-2/TRBV6-3 TGTGCCAGCAGTGGCCGGGGACTAGCGGAGTCCTACGAGCAGTACTTC CASSGRGLAESYEQYF
TRBJ2-3 TRBD2 NA TRBV5-4 TGTGCCAGCAGCTTACGGGAGGGCCCTCAAGATACGCAGTATTTT CASSLREGPQDTQYF
TRBJ1-2 NA NA TRBV19 TGTGCCAGTAGTAGGGACACCCGCATCGGCTACACCTTC CASSRDTRIGYTF
TRBJ1-6 TRBD1 NA TRBV10-3 TGTGCCATCAGTTCGGGACAGGGGAACTCACCCCTCCACTTT CAISSGQGNSPLHF
TRBJ1-2 NA NA TRBV20-1 TGCAGTGCTAGTGCGGGAACCTTTTTCGGGAGGTACACCTTC CSASAGTFFGRYTF
TRBJ1-4 NA NA TRBV5-1 TGCGCCAGCAGCCCCGGTTGGGGCGCAACTAATGAAAAACTGTTTTTT CASSPGWGATNEKLFF
TRBJ2-5 TRBD2 NA TRBV6-6 TGTGCCAGCAAGGTCCCCCGCGGGGGTGGAGAGACCCAGTACTTC CASKVPRGGGETQYF
TRBJ2-2 NA NA TRBV14 TGTGCCAGCAGCCTCAGCAGGGCCGGCACCGGGGAGCTGTTTTTT CASSLSRAGTGELFF
TRBJ1-1 NA NA TRBV5-1 TGCGCCAGCAGCCCTGTTACTTACACTGAAGCTTTCTTT CASSPVTYTEAFF
TRBJ1-2 TRBD1 NA TRBV28 TGTGCCAGCAGTTCTGGGACAGTACGCTACACCTTC CASSSGTVRYTF
TRBJ1-6 NA NA TRBV15 TGTGCCACCAGCAGTGCCCCTACAGGGCTCTATAATTCACCCCTCCACTTT CATSSAPTGLYNSPLHF
TRBJ1-2 NA NA TRBV6-6 TGTGCCAGCTCCCCCCAGGGGAACTATGGCTACACCTTC CASSPQGNYGYTF
TRBJ2-1 TRBD1 NA TRBV7-2 TGTGCCAGCAGCGCCTACTCAGGGGGTGAGCAGTTCTTC CASSAYSGGEQFF
TRBJ2-1 TRBD1 NA TRBV5-1 TGCGCCAGCAGCGGAAATTTCCGGGACAGCGCTTTCTTC CASSGNFRDSAFF
TRBJ1-1 NA NA TRBV7-2 TGTGCCAGCAGCTTGACCCCACGGGGGTTCACTGAAGCTTTCTTT CASSLTPRGFTEAFF
TRBJ2-7 NA NA TRBV7-2 TGTGCCAGCAGCTTAGCGAGGGATTACGAGCAGTACTTC CASSLARDYEQYF
TRBJ2-6 NA NA TRBV7-8 TGTGCCAGCAGCGGATCAGGCAGGGGAAATGGGGCCAACGTCCTGACTTTC CASSGSGRGNGANVLTF
TRBJ2-1 NA NA TRBV6-5 TGTGCCAGCAGTTCGAACTACGCCATTGAGCAGTTCTTC CASSSNYAIEQFF
TRBJ1-2 NA few TRBV18 TGTGCCAGCTCACCACGCCGGGATCAGGAGGGCTACACCTTC CASSPRRDQEGYTF
TRBJ1-2 NA NA TRBV6-5 TGTGCCAGCAGTTACAAGAGTCTTAACTATGGCTACACCTTC CASSYKSLNYGYTF
TRBJ2-1 TRBD1 NA TRBV7-7 TGTGCTAGCAGCTTAGGACAGGACAGAACCAATGAGCAGTTCTTC CASSLGQDRTNEQFF
TRBJ2-1 TRBD1 NA TRBV28 TGTGCCAGCAGTTTATCGGGACAGGGGCCCAATGAGCAGTTCTTC CASSLSGQGPNEQFF
TRBJ1-2 NA NA TRBV5-1 TGCGCCAGCAGCTCACAGGGATATGGCTACACCTTC CASSSQGYGYTF
TRBJ1-4 NA NA TRBV19 TGTGCCAGTAGTATTCGAAGGCAGGGTAATGAAAAACTGTTTTTT CASSIRRQGNEKLFF
TRBJ1-1 NA NA TRBV5-4 TGTGCCAGCAGCTTTCTTACCGGGAGTATGAACACTGAAGCTTTCTTT CASSFLTGSMNTEAFF
TRBJ1-6 TRBD1 NA TRBV14 TGTGCCAGCAGCCAGAGGGTCTACAGGGGATGGTATTCACCCCTCCACTTT CASSQRVYRGWYSPLHF
TRBJ1-2 NA few TRBV3-1/TRBV3-2 TGTGCCAGCAGCCAAGATAGCACTTCACAGGGTTTCTATGGCTACACCTTC CASSQDSTSQGFYGYTF
TRBJ1-4 TRBD1 NA TRBV28 TGTGCCAGCAGTTGGACAGGGGAACGCGAAAAACTGTTTTTT CASSWTGEREKLFF
TRBJ1-6 NA few TRBV28 TGTGCCAGCAGTTTCTACAGTGGGGCAGGATCGAATTCACCCCTCCACTTT CASSFYSGAGSNSPLHF
TRBJ2-7 TRBD2 once TRBV7-6 TGTGCCAGCAGCCTTAATAGCGGGAGTGGCTACGAGCAGTACTTC CASSLNSGSGYEQYF
TRBJ1-6 TRBD1 NA TRBV6-5 TGTGCCAGCAGGTCCGGGACAGGGGGTAATTCACCCCTCCACTTT CASRSGTGGNSPLHF
TRBJ2-1 NA NA TRBV4-1 TGCGCCAGCAGCCAACGGCAGGGGTCCAATGAGCAGTTCTTC CASSQRQGSNEQFF
TRBJ2-7 TRBD2 few TRBV9 TGTGCCAGCAGCGTAGGGACTAGCAATCCCTACGAGCAGTACTTC CASSVGTSNPYEQYF
TRBJ2-1 TRBD2 NA TRBV11-3 TGTGCCAGCAGCTTAGCACTCCCGGGGGGCAATGAGCAGTTCTTC CASSLALPGGNEQFF
TRBJ2-3 TRBD2 NA TRBV12-3/TRBV12-4 TGTGCCAGCAGTCCCGGGACTAGTCGGTATTTT CASSPGTSRYF
TRBJ2-7 TRBD2 NA TRBV4-1 TGCGCCAGCAGCCAAGAGTGGAGTAGAGCGGGAGGCCGATACGAGCAGTACTTC CASSQEWSRAGGRYEQYF
TRBJ1-3 NA NA TRBV11-2 TGTGCCAGCAGCTTAAACGGGTTTTCCTCTGGAAACACCATATATTTT CASSLNGFSSGNTIYF
TRBJ2-7 NA NA TRBV28 TGTGCCAGCAGTATACACTACGAGCAGTACTTC CASSIHYEQYF
TRBJ2-1 NA NA TRBV6-6 TGTGCCAGCAGTTACTCAGCTGAGCAGTTCTTC CASSYSAEQFF
TRBJ1-2 NA NA TRBV5-1 TGCGCCAGCAACTTGGGGGACAACTCGGGCTACACCTTC CASNLGDNSGYTF
TRBJ2-7 TRBD1 NA TRBV7-2 TGTGCCAGCAGCTTAGTGTCCGGGACAGCGACCTACGAGCAGTACTTC CASSLVSGTATYEQYF